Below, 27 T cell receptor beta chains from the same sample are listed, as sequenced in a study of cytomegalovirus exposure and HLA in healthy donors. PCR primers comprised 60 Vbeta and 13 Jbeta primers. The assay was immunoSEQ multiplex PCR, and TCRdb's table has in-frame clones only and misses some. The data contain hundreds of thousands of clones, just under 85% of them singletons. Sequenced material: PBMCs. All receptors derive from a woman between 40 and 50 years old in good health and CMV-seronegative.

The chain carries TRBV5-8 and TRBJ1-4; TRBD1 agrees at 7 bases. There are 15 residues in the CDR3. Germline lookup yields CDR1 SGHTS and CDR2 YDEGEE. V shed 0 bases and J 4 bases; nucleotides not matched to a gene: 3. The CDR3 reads CASSLGQGLNEKLFF. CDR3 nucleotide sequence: TGTGCCAGCAGCTTGGGACAGGGCCTTAATGAAAAACTGTTTTTT.

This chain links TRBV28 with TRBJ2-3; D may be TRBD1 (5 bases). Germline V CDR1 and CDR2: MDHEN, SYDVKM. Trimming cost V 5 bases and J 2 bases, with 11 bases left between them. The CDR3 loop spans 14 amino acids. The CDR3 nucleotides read TGTGCCAGCAGTGAAGGGGAACCCACAGATACGCAGTATTTT. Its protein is CASSEGEPTDTQYF.

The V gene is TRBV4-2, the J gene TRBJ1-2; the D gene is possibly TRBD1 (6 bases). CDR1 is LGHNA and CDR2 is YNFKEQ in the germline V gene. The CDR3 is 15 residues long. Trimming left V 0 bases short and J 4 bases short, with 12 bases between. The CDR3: CASSQDMRTAYGYTF. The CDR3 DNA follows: TGTGCCAGCAGCCAAGATATGAGGACAGCCTATGGCTACACCTTC.

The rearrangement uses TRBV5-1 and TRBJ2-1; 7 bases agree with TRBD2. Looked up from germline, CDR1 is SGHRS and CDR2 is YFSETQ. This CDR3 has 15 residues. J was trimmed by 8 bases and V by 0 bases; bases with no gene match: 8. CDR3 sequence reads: CASSLGGGVVDEQFF. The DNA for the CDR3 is TGCGCCAGCAGCTTGGGGGGGGGTGTCGTCGATGAGCAGTTCTTC.

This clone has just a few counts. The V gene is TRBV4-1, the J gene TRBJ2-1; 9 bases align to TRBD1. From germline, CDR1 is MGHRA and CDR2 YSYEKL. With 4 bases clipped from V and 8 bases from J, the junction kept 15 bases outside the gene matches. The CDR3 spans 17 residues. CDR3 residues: CASSLLPGTGQGYEQFF. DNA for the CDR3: TGCGCCAGCAGCCTCCTCCCCGGGACAGGGCAGGGGTATGAGCAGTTCTTC.

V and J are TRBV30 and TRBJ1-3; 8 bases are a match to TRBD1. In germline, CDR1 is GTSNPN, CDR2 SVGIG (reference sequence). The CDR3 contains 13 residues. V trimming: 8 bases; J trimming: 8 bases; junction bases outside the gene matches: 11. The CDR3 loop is CAIPDREVDTIYF. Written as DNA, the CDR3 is TGTGCCATCCCGGACAGGGAAGTTGACACCATATATTTT.

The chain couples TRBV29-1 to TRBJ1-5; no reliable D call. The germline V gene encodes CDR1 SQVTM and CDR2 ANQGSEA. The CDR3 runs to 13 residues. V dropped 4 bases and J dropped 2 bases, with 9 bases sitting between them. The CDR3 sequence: CSVATQGNQPQHF. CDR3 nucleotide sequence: TGCAGCGTTGCTACTCAGGGCAATCAGCCCCAGCATTTT.

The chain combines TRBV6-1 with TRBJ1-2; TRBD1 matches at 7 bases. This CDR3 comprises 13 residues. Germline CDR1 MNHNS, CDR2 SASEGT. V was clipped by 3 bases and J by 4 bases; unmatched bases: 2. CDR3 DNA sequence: TGTGCCAGCAGTGAGGGACAGTTCTATGGCTACACCTTC. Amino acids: CASSEGQFYGYTF.

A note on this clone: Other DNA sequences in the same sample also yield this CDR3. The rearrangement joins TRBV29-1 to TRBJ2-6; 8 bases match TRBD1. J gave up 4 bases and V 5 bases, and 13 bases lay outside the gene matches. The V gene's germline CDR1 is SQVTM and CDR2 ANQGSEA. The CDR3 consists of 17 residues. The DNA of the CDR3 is TGCAGCGTTCTCGGGGGCAGGGGGCTAGGCGGGGCCAACGTCCTGACTTTC. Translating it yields CSVLGGRGLGGANVLTF.

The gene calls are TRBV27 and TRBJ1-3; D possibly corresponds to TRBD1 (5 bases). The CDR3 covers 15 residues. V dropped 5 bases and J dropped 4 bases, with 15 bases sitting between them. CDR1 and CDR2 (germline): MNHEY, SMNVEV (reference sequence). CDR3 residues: CASSLGLGGGNTIYF. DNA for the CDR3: TGTGCCAGCAGTCTGGGACTCGGCGGCGGAAACACCATATATTTT.

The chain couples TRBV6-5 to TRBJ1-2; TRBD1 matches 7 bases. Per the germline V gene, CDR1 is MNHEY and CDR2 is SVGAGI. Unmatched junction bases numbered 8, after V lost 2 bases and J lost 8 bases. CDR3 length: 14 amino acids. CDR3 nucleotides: TGTGCCAGCAGTTACAGCGAGGGGGCTCGCGGCTACACCTTC. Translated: CASSYSEGARGYTF.

In DNA, the CDR3 is TGTGCCAGCTCACCTGTACAGGGCCTACCCAATGAGCAGTTCTTC. Its protein is CASSPVQGLPNEQFF. V usage is TRBV18 and J usage is TRBJ2-1; tentatively, D is TRBD1 (6 bases). Trimming took off 3 bases at V and 6 bases at J, with 15 bases between the two ends. Germline V lookup: CDR1 KGHSH, CDR2 LQKENI. The CDR3 length is 15 residues. The whole variable domain, filled in from reference TRBV18 and TRBJ2-1, reads NAGVMQNPRHLVRRRGQEARLRCSPMKGHSHVYWYRQLPEEGLKFMVYLQKENIIDESGMPKERFSAEFPKEGPSILRIQQVVRGDSAAYFCASSPVQGLPNEQFFGPGTRLTVL.

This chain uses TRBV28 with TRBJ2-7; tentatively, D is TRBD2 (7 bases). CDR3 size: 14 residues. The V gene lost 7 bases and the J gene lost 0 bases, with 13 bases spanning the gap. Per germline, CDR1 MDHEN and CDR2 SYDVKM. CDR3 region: CASNGGASSYEQYF. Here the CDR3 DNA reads TGTGCCAGCAATGGGGGGGCTAGCTCCTACGAGCAGTACTTC.

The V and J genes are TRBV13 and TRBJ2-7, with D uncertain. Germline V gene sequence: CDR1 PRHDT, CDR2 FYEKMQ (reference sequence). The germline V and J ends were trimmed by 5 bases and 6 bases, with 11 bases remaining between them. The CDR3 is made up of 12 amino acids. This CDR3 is CASSQTRREQYF. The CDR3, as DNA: TGTGCCAGCAGCCAAACGCGGCGCGAGCAGTACTTC.

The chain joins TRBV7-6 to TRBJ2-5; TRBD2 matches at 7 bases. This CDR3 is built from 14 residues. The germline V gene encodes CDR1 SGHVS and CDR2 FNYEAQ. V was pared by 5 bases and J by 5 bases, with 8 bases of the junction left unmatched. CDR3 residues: CASSQGGEGETQYF. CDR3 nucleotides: TGTGCCAGCAGCCAGGGAGGGGAGGGCGAGACCCAGTACTTC.

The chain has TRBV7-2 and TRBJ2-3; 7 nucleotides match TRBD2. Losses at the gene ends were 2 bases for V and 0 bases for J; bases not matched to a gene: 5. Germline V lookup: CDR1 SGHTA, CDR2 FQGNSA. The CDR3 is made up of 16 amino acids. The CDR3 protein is CASSLSSGPSTDTQYF. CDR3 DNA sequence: TGTGCCAGCAGCTTAAGTAGCGGGCCTAGCACAGATACGCAGTATTTT.

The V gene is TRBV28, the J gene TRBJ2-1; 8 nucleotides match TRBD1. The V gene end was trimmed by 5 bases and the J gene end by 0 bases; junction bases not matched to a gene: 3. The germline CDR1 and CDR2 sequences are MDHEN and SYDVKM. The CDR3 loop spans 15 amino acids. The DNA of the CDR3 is TGTGCCAGCAGTAACAGGGGGAGCTCCTACAATGAGCAGTTCTTC. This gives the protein CASSNRGSSYNEQFF.

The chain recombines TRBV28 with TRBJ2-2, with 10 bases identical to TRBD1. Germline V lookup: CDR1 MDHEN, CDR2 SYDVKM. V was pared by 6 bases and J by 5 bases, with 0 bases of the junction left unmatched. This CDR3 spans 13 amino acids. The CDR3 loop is CASRGQGTGELFF. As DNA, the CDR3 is TGTGCCAGCAGGGGACAGGGGACCGGGGAGCTGTTTTTT.

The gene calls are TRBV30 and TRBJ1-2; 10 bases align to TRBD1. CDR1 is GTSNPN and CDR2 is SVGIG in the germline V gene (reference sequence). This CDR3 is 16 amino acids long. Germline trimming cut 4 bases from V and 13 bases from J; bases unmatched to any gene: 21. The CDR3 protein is CAWTPPGQGRKGEITF. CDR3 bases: TGTGCCTGGACCCCTCCGGGACAGGGGCGTAAGGGGGAGATCACCTTC.

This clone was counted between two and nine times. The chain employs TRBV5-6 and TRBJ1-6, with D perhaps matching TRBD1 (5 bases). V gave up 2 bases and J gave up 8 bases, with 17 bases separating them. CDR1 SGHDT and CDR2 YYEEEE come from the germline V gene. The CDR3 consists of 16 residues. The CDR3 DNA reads TGTGCCAGCAGCTTCCTACGGGCTGCCAGGGATTCACCCCTCCACTTT. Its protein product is CASSFLRAARDSPLHF.

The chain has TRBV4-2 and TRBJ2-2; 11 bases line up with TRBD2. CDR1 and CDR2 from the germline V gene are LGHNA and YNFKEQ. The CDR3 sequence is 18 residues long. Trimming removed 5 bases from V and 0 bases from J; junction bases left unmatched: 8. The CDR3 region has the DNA TGTGCCAGCAGCAGCGAGACTAGCGGGGCTTCGAACACCGGGGAGCTGTTTTTT. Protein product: CASSSETSGASNTGELFF.

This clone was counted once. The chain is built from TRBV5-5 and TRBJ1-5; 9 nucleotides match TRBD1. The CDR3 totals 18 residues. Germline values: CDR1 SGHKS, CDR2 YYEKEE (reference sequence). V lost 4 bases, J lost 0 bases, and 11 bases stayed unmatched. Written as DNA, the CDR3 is TGTGCCAGCAGCACAGGGGGCCTTGATTCGTATAGCAATCAGCCCCAGCATTTT. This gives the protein CASSTGGLDSYSNQPQHF. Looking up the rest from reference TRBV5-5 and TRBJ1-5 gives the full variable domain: DAGVTQSPTHLIKTRGQQVTLRCSPISGHKSVSWYQQVLGQGPQFIFQYYEKEERGRGNFPDRFSARQFPNYSSELNVNALLLGDSALYLCASSTGGLDSYSNQPQHFGDGTRLSIL.

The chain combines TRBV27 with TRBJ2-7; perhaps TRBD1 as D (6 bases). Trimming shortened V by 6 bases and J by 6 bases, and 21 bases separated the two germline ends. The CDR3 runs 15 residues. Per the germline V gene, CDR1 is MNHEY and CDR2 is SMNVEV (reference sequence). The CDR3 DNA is TGTGCCAGCAGAGTCGGGACAATCCAAGGAATCGAGCAGTACTTC. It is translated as CASRVGTIQGIEQYF.

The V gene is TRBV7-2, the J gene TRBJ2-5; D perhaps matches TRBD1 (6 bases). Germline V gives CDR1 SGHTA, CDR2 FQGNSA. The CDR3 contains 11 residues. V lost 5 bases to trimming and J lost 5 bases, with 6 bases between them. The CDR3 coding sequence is TGTGCCAGCAGCCAGGGGGAGACCCAGTACTTC. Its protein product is CASSQGETQYF.

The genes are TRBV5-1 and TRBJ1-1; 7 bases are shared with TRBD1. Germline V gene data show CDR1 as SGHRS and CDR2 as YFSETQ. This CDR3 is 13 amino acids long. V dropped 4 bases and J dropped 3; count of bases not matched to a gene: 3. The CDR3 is CASSLGGDTEAFF. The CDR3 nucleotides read TGCGCCAGCAGCCTAGGGGGCGACACTGAAGCTTTCTTT.

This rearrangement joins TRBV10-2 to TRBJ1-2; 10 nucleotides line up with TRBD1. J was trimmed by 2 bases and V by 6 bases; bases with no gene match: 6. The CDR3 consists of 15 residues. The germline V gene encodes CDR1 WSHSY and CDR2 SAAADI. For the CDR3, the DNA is TGCGCCAGCAGAGGGACAGGGGACGAAAACTATGGCTACACCTTC. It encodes CASRGTGDENYGYTF.

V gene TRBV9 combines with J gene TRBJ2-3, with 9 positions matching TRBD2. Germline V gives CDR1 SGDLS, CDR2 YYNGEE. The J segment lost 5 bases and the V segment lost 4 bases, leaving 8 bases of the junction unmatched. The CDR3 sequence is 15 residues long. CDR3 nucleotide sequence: TGTGCCAGCAGCCCAATAGCGGGGGCGGGAGATACGCAGTATTTT. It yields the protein CASSPIAGAGDTQYF.